One sample yielded the 3 T cell receptor beta chains listed below, sequenced in a study of T-cell reconstitution after alpha-beta-depleted transplantation in children. Unique molecular identifiers were built into the TCRbeta library. TCRdb analysed the PCR reads with MiXCR anew, one entry per CDR3 protein. The table shows hundreds of thousands of distinct CDR3 sequences, with around 10% occurring only once. Here the sequenced sample was PBMCs, taken before TCRalphabeta/CD19-depleted stem cell transplant. All receptors derive from a boy younger than two with acute myeloid leukemia, due to receive a stem cell transplant.

Many counts were recorded for this clonotype. The chain recombines TRBV7-2 with TRBJ2-7; D remains ambiguous. The CDR3 has 16 amino acids. Trimming cost V 5 bases and J 0 bases, with 17 bases left between them. Per germline, CDR1 SGHTA and CDR2 FQGNSA. CDR3 in amino acids: CASSPRGASSSYEQYF. Here the CDR3 DNA reads TGTGCCAGCAGCCCCCGAGGTGCCAGCAGCTCCTACGAGCAGTACTTC.

This clonotype came up many times. The chain couples TRBV29-1 to TRBJ2-3; D is perhaps TRBD2 (5 bases). Germline values: CDR1 SQVTM, CDR2 ANQGSEA. Trimming removed 5 bases from V and 4 bases from J, with 16 bases in between. This CDR3 is 14 amino acids long. CDR3 residues: CSVPTGIGADTQYF. The CDR3 DNA follows: TGCAGCGTTCCCACGGGAATCGGTGCAGATACGCAGTATTTT.

Turning to this clonotype: One end of the junction is discordant with germline, which a read error may explain. The chain recombines TRBV18 with TRBJ1-2; TRBD1 matches at 10 bases. Germline V gene lookup returns CDR1 KGHSH and CDR2 LQKENI. The CDR3 sequence is 13 residues long. DNA for the CDR3: TGTGCCAGCTCACCGGGGACAGGGGATGGCTTCACCTTC. Residues: CASSPGTGDGFTF.